This T cell receptor beta chain comes out of a study of T-cell reconstitution after alpha-beta-depleted transplantation in children. Deletions cut 4 bases from V and 2 bases from J, with 10 bases between. This CDR3 is 13 amino acids long. Germline-derived CDR1 and CDR2 are DFQATT and SNEGSKA (reference sequence). The TCRbeta library was prepared with unique molecular identifiers. MiXCR was run by TCRdb on the PCR reads, yielding one entry per CDR3 protein. This sample carries some 400,000 distinct CDR3 sequences, around 20% of them seen once, and the ten largest clones take less than 4.5%. The TCR sequence derives from a human donor who donated a stem cell graft to a child with acute myeloid leukemia. Sequences were derived from PBMCs from the stem cell graft donor, sampled from the stem cell graft. The chain carries TRBV20-1 and TRBJ2-3; no definite D call. CDR3 amino acids: CSATGLYTDTQYF. The CDR3 bases are TGCAGTGCTACCGGTCTGTACACAGATACGCAGTATTTT.